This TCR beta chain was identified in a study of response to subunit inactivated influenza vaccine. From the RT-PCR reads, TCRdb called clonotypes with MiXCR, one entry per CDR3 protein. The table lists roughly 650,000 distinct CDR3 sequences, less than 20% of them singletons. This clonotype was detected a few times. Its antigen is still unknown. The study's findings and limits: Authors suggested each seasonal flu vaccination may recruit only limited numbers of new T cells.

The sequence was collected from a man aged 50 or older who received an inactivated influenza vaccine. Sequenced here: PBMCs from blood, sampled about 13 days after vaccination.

This chain's CDR3 is CSARDARDSYEQYF. The CDR3, as DNA: TGCAGTGCTAGAGATGCCCGGGACAGCTACGAGCAGTACTTC. This chain connects TRBV20-1 to TRBJ2-7; 7 bases line up with TRBD1. Looked up from germline, CDR1 is DFQATT and CDR2 is SNEGSKA (reference sequence). This CDR3 has 14 residues. V shed 0 bases and J 3 bases; nucleotides not matched to a gene: 5.